The entry that follows covers one T cell receptor (beta chain) sequence. V dropped 7 bases and J dropped 3; count of bases not matched to a gene: 7. The CDR3 is 15 amino acids. CDR1 and CDR2 (germline): SNHLY, FYNNEI. These data belong to a study of blood T cell repertoires in COVID-19. Produced via immunoSEQ multiplex PCR; TCRdb's table is partial and in-frame only. The table has 55,000 to 90,000 clones, 88% seen once. This clonotype was obtained from a human donor in a cohort sampled during active COVID-19. Material: peripheral blood. This sequence joins TRBV2 and TRBJ2-1; 9 bases match TRBD2. CDR3 residues: CASNLGLANYNEQFF. CDR3 nucleotide sequence: TGTGCCAGCAATCTAGGACTAGCGAACTACAATGAGCAGTTCTTC.